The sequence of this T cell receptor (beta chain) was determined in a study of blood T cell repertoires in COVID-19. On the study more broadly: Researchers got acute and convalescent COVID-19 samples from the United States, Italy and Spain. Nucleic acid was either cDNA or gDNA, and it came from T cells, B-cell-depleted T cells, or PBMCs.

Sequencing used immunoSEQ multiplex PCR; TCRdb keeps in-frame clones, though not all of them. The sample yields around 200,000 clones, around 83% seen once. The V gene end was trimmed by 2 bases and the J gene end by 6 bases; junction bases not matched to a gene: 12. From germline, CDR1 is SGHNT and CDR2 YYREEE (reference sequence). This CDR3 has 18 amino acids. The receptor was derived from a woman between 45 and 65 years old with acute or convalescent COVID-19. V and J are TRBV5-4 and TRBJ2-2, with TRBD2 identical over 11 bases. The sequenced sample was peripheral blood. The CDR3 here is CASSLLAGGPVSPGELFF. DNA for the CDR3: TGTGCCAGCAGCTTATTAGCGGGAGGGCCAGTTTCCCCCGGGGAGCTGTTTTTT.